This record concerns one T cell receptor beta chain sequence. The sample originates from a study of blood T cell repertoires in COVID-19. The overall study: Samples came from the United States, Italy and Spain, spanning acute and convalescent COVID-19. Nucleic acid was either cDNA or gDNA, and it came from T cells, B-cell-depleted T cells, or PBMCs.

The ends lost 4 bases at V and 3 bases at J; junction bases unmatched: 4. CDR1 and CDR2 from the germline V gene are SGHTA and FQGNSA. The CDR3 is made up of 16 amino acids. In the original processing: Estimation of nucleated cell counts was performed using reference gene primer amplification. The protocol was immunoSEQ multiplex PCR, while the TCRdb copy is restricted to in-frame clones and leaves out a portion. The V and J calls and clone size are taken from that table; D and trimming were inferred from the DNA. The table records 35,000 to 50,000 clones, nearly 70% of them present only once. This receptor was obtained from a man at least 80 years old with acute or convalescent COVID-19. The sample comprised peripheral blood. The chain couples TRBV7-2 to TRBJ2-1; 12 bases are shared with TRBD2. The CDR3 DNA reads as TGTGCCAGCAGCTCGCGACTAGCGGGAGTCTACAATGAGCAGTTCTTC. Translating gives CASSSRLAGVYNEQFF. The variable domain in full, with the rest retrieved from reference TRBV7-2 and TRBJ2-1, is GAGVSQSPSNKVTEKGKDVELRCDPISGHTALYWYRQSLGQGLEFLIYFQGNSAPDKSGLPSDRFSAERTGGSVSTLTIQRTQQEDSAVYLCASSSRLAGVYNEQFFGPGTRLTVL.